This T cell receptor (beta chain) was captured in a study of T cell repertoires in cytomegalovirus infection (dated by TCRdb to the late 2010s). Regarding the study in general: The peptide stimulations were aimed at well-studied HLA-B-restricted epitopes as well as recently identified HLA-C-restricted CMV epitopes, whose presentation resists viral immunomodulation. Donor HLA type was relevant to the analysis, as public TCR beta signatures indicated carriage of CMV infection together with the matching HLA type. What the research found in general, with its limitations: In both this cohort and an independent cohort of 350 or so donors, the cumulative frequency of public TCR beta family members distinguished carriers of CMV infection plus the relevant HLA type. The ex vivo response was dominated by HLA-C-restricted CMV-specific TCR beta clonotypes, which also provided the single most frequent clonotype in two of eight donors.

This sample's treatment or condition label indicates: in vitro stimulation with specific CMV peptide epitopes to enrich CMV-specific T cells. Turning to this clonotype: Its antigen remains undetermined. It has no much larger one-base neighbor in the sample; base qualities were not kept.

The germline V gene yields SQVTM for CDR1 and ANQGSEA for CDR2. V loses 0 bases, J loses 4 bases, and the germline ends lie 16 bases apart. The CDR3 starts with the cysteine, ends with the phenylalanine, and has 16 residues. Solely the CDR3 DNA is kept, with 48 bases framed from the first base. Sequencing was performed on an Illumina HiSeq 1500. TCRdb reanalyzed the raw reads on its own, using fastp at Q25 for trimming and MiXCR for clone calling, and kept in-frame beta chains. Every distinct CDR3 protein forms one entry, paired with its most common genes and DNA. The sample table contains about 270,000 distinct CDR3 sequences; only one count was recorded for approximately 22% of them. The top ten constitute roughly 20% of the sample.

Source: cultured PBMCs, taken from culture after CMV antigen stimulation. The sequence links TRBV29-1 to TRBJ2-1; no D segment can be confidently identified. The receptor was isolated from a human donor in good health (CMV status not recorded). Some clones in this sample may be carry-over from other donors' samples. At the DNA level, the sequence is TGCAGCGTTGAAGATCCCGAGGCCGGCCGGTACAATGAGCAGTTCTTC. It codes for CSVEDPEAGRYNEQFF.